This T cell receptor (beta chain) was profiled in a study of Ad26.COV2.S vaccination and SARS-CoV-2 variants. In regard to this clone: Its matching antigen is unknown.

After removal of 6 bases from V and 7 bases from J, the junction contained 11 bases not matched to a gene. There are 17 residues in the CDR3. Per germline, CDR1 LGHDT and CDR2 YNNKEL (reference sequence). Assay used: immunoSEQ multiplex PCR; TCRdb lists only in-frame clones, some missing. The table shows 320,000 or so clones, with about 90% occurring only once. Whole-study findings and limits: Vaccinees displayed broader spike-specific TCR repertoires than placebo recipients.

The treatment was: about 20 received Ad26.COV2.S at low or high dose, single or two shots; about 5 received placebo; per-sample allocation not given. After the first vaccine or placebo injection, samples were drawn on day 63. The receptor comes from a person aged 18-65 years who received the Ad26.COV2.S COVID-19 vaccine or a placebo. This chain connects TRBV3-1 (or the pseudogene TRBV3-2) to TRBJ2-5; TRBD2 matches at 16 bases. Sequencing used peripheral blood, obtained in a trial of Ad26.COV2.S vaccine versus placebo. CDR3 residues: CASSQMGLAGGQGTQYF. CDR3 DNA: TGTGCCAGCAGTCAGATGGGACTAGCGGGGGGGCAGGGGACCCAGTACTTC.